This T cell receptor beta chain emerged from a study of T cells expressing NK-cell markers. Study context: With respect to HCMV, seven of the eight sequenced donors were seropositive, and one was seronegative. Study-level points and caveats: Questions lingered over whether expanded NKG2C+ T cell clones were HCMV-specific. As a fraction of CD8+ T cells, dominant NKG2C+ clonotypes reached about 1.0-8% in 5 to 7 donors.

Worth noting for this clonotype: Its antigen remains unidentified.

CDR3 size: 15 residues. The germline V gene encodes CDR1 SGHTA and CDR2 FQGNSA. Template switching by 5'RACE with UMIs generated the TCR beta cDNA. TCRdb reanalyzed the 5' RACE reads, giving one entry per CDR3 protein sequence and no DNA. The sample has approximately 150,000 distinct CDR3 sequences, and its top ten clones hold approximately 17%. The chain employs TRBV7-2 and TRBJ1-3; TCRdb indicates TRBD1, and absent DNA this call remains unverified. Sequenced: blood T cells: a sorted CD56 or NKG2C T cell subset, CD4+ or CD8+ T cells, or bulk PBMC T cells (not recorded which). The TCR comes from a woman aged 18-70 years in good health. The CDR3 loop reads CASSSGTVSGNTIYF.